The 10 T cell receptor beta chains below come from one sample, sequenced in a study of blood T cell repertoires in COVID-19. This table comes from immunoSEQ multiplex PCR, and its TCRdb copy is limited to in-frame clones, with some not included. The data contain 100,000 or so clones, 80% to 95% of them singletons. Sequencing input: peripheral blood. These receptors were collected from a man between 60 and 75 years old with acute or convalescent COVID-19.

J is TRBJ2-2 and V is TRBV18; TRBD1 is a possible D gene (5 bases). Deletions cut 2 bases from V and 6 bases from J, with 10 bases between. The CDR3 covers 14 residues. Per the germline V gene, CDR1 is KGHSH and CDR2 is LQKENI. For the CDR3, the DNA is TGTGCCAGCTCACCATCCACAGGCCCCGGGGAGCTGTTTTTT. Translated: CASSPSTGPGELFF.

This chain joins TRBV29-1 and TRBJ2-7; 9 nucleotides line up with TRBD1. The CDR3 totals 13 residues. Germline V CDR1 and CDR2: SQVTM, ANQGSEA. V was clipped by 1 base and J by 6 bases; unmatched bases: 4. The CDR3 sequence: CSVEGTGDGEQYF. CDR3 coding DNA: TGCAGCGTTGAAGGGACAGGGGATGGCGAGCAGTACTTC.

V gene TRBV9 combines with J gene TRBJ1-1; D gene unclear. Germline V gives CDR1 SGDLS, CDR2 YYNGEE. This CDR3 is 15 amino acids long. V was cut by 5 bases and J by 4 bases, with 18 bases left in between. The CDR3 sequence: CASSYAGGKGTEAFF. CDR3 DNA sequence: TGTGCCAGCAGTTACGCGGGCGGGAAGGGCACTGAAGCTTTCTTT.

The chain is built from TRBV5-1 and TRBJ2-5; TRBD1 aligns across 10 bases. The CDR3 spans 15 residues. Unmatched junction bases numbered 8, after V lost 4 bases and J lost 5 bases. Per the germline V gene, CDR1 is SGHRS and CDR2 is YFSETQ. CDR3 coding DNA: TGCGCCAGCAGCCGTGACAGGGGGCCTGAGGAGACCCAGTACTTC. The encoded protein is CASSRDRGPEETQYF.

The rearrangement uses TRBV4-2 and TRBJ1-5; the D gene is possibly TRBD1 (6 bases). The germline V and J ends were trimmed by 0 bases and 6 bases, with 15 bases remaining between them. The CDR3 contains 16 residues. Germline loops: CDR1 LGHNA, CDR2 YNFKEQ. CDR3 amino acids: CASSQENRVQGQPQHF. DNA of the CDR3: TGTGCCAGCAGCCAAGAAAACAGGGTACAAGGTCAGCCCCAGCATTTT.

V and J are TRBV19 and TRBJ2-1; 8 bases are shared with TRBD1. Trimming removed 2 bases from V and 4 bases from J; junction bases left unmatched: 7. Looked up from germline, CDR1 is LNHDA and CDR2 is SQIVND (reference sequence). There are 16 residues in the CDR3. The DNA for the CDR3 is TGTGCCAGTAGTATAAATGTGTACAGGGGGTACAATGAGCAGTTCTTC. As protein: CASSINVYRGYNEQFF.

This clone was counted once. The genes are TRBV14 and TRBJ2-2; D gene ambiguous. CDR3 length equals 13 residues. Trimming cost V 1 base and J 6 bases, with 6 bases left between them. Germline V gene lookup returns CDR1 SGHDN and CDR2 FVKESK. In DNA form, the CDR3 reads TGTGCCAGCAGCCAAGGGAGATCCGGGGAGCTGTTTTTT. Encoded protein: CASSQGRSGELFF. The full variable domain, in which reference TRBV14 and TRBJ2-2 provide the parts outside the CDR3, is EAGVTQFPSHSVIEKGQTVTLRCDPISGHDNLYWYRRVMGKEIKFLLHFVKESKQDESGMPNNRFLAERTGGTYSTLKVQPAELEDSGVYFCASSQGRSGELFFGEGSRLTVL.

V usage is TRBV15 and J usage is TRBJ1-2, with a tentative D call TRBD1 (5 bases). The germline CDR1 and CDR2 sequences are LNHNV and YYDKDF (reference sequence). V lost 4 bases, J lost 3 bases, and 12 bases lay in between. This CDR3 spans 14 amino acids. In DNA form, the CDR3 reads TGTGCCACCAGCACCCGACCGGGGGACTATGGCTACACCTTC. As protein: CATSTRPGDYGYTF.

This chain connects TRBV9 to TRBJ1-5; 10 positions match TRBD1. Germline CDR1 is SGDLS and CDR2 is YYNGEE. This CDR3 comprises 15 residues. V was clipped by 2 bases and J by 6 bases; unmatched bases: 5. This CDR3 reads CASSVTGGEGQPQHF. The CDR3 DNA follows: TGTGCCAGCAGCGTGACAGGGGGCGAGGGTCAGCCCCAGCATTTT.

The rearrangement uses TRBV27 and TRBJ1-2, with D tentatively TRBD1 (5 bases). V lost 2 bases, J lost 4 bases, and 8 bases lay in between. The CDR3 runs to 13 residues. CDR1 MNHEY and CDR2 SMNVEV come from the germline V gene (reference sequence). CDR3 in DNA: TGTGCCAGCAGTTTAACAGGATCCTATGGCTACACCTTC. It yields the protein CASSLTGSYGYTF.